The next 19 T cell receptor beta chains were all read from a single sample in a study of early T cells in non-severe SARS-CoV-2 infection. Each CDR3 protein is one row after TCRdb ran MiXCR on the 5' RACE reads. This table holds about 50,000 distinct CDR3 sequences, 6% to 8% found once. The specimen was whole blood, collected at baseline. These receptors all stem from an adult who was a healthcare worker with PCR-confirmed SARS-CoV-2 infection or an uninfected control (not recorded which).

The V and J genes are TRBV29-1 and TRBJ1-2; perhaps TRBD1 as D (5 bases). Germline lookup yields CDR1 SQVTM and CDR2 ANQGSEA. This CDR3 comprises 13 residues. Deletions cut 7 bases from V and 4 bases from J, with 16 bases between. The CDR3 spells CSARHNGGYGYTF. The CDR3 DNA follows: TGCAGCGCAAGACACAACGGGGGCTATGGCTACACCTTC.

The J gene is TRBJ2-1, the V gene TRBV7-9; perhaps TRBD1 as D (6 bases). The CDR3 runs 14 residues. Germline assignment: CDR1 SEHNR and CDR2 FQNEAQ (reference sequence). V gave up 5 bases and J gave up 4 bases, with 12 bases separating them. CDR3 DNA: TGTGCCAGCAGCGCCGAGGACAGATACAATGAGCAGTTCTTC. Translating it yields CASSAEDRYNEQFF.

This clonotype occurred a few times. The rearrangement uses TRBV7-3 and TRBJ2-3; D perhaps matches TRBD2 (5 bases). The germline V and J ends were trimmed by 2 bases and 4 bases, with 13 bases remaining between them. CDR3 length equals 15 residues. The germline V gene encodes CDR1 SGHTA and CDR2 FQGTGA. This CDR3 is CASSLGERSSDTQYF. CDR3 nucleotide sequence: TGTGCCAGCAGCTTAGGGGAGCGTAGTTCAGATACGCAGTATTTT.

This chain uses TRBV6-5 with TRBJ2-5, with D unresolved. Germline assignment: CDR1 MNHEY and CDR2 SVGAGI. The CDR3 covers 12 residues. The V end was cut by 0 bases, the J end by 7 bases, with 6 bases between. The CDR3 DNA reads as TGTGCCAGCAGTTACTCCTCCGGGACCCAGTACTTC. Residues: CASSYSSGTQYF.

This clonotype was found a few times. The chain is built from TRBV4-3 and TRBJ2-2; D gene ambiguous. The CDR3 totals 14 residues. Trimming took 0 bases from V and 1 from J, leaving 3 bases between them. Germline lookup yields CDR1 LGHNA and CDR2 YSLEER. CDR3: CASSQEENTGELFF. The DNA of the CDR3 is TGCGCCAGCAGCCAAGAGGAGAACACCGGGGAGCTGTTTTTT.

This clonotype has ten or more counts. V and J are TRBV28 and TRBJ1-1, with 8 bases that match TRBD1. Germline values: CDR1 MDHEN, CDR2 SYDVKM. CDR3 size: 13 residues. The V and J ends lost 8 bases and 4 bases, in that order; junction bases with no gene match: 6. In DNA form, the CDR3 reads TGTGCCAGCTTTTCGGGACAGGCCACTGAAGCTTTCTTT. It yields the protein CASFSGQATEAFF.

This clonotype was recorded a few times. The chain recombines TRBV4-1 with TRBJ2-2, with TRBD2 matching 11 bases. Germline V gene sequence: CDR1 MGHRA, CDR2 YSYEKL. The CDR3 contains 16 residues. With 4 bases clipped from V and 2 bases from J, the junction kept 3 bases outside the gene matches. This chain's CDR3 is CASSPLAGGNTGELFF. CDR3 bases: TGCGCCAGCAGCCCCCTAGCGGGGGGAAACACCGGGGAGCTGTTTTTT.

The genes are TRBV6-1 and TRBJ1-2; D perhaps matches TRBD1 (6 bases). V was shortened by 2 bases and J by 0 bases, with 16 bases between the two germline ends. This CDR3 spans 17 amino acids. Germline values: CDR1 MNHNS, CDR2 SASEGT. The CDR3 reads CASSELTGILANYGYTF. CDR3 DNA: TGTGCCAGCAGTGAATTAACAGGGATATTAGCTAACTATGGCTACACCTTC.

This clonotype has ten or more counts. V is TRBV6-2 or TRBV6-3 and J is TRBJ2-7; 7 nucleotides line up with TRBD1. V trimming: 7 bases; J trimming: 0 bases; junction bases outside the gene matches: 9. The germline V gene encodes CDR1 MNHEY and CDR2 SVGEGT. The CDR3 is 15 residues long. CDR3 DNA: TGTGCCAGCATCCGCCTCCGGGACAGCTCCTACGAGCAGTACTTC. Translated: CASIRLRDSSYEQYF.

J is TRBJ2-1 and V is TRBV20-1; D possibly matches TRBD1 or TRBD2 (5 bases each). V was trimmed by 6 bases and J by 0 bases, leaving 15 bases between them. Germline values: CDR1 DFQATT, CDR2 SNEGSKA (reference sequence). This CDR3 is 15 amino acids long. CDR3 nucleotides: TGCAGTGCCCTCGTTTGGGGGAGCTCCTACAATGAGCAGTTCTTC. Protein sequence: CSALVWGSSYNEQFF.

This clonotype was detected many times. This chain links TRBV6-2 or TRBV6-3 with TRBJ2-1, with D perhaps matching TRBD2 (5 bases). This CDR3 has 16 residues. Germline CDR1 MNHEY, CDR2 SVGEGT. V was cut by 3 bases and J by 6 bases, with 18 bases left in between. CDR3 protein: CASSYLRRASGNEQFF. CDR3 DNA: TGTGCCAGCAGTTATCTGAGGCGGGCGTCAGGCAATGAGCAGTTCTTC.

The chain recombines TRBV28 with TRBJ2-5; D is possibly TRBD1 or TRBD2 (5 bases each). Germline CDR1 is MDHEN and CDR2 is SYDVKM. The CDR3 has 14 residues. Trimming took off 5 bases at V and 1 base at J, with 11 bases between the two ends. CDR3 sequence: CASSITGPQETQYF. CDR3 sequence (DNA): TGTGCCAGCAGTATTACGGGGCCCCAAGAGACCCAGTACTTC.

The sample holds a few counts of this clonotype. This sequence joins TRBV5-1 and TRBJ2-7; D tentatively reads TRBD1 or TRBD2 (5 bases each). Germline-derived CDR1 and CDR2 are SGHRS and YFSETQ. V lost 6 bases and J lost 3, with 10 bases in between. This CDR3 spans 12 amino acids. The CDR3 loop is CASKRDGYEQYF. The CDR3 DNA reads TGCGCCAGCAAAAGGGACGGCTACGAGCAGTACTTC. The whole variable domain, remainder taken from reference TRBV5-1 and TRBJ2-7, is KAGVTQTPRYLIKTRGQQVTLSCSPISGHRSVSWYQQTPGQGLQFLFEYFSETQRNKGNFPGRFSGRQFSNSRSEMNVSTLELGDSALYLCASKRDGYEQYFGPGTRLTVT.

This clonotype turned up a few times. The chain recombines TRBV5-1 with TRBJ1-5; maybe TRBD1 (5 bases). Germline V lookup: CDR1 SGHRS, CDR2 YFSETQ. CDR3 length equals 15 residues. V was clipped by 4 bases and J by 2 bases, with 13 bases between them. The CDR3 nucleotides read TGCGCCAGCAGCCCGGGGACTGTCGGCAATCAGCCCCAGCATTTT. It is translated as CASSPGTVGNQPQHF.

This clonotype was seen more than once but under ten times. The chain joins TRBV19 to TRBJ2-1; the D gene is possibly TRBD2 (5 bases). Germline V lookup: CDR1 LNHDA, CDR2 SQIVND (reference sequence). Trimming left V 8 bases short and J 2 bases short, with 10 bases between. The CDR3 covers 13 residues. The CDR3 DNA sequence: TGTGCCAGTGGCGACGGGACCTACAATGAGCAGTTCTTC. It is translated as CASGDGTYNEQFF.

Only a few counts were recorded for this clonotype. V is TRBV27 and J is TRBJ2-3; D uncertain. This CDR3 has 13 residues. CDR1 MNHEY and CDR2 SMNVEV come from the germline V gene (reference sequence). V lost 6 bases to trimming and J lost 1 base, with 8 bases between them. The CDR3 reads CASSLLGTDTQYF. The CDR3, as DNA: TGTGCCAGCAGCCTTTTGGGCACAGATACGCAGTATTTT.

The sample holds many counts of this clonotype. The rearrangement joins TRBV24-1 to TRBJ2-1, with 11 positions matching TRBD2. Germline V CDR1 and CDR2: KGHDR, SFDVKD. With 11 bases clipped from V and 6 bases from J, the junction kept 8 bases outside the gene matches. The CDR3 spans 14 residues. CDR3 DNA: TGTGCCATCCAGACTAGCGGGACCTTCAATGAGCAGTTCTTC. This translates into CAIQTSGTFNEQFF.

There are a few counts of this clonotype. This chain uses TRBV5-1 with TRBJ2-2; 8 bases map to TRBD1. The CDR3 contains 15 residues. Germline V gene sequence: CDR1 SGHRS, CDR2 YFSETQ. Trimming cost V 4 bases and J 4 bases; bases outside gene matches: 6. The CDR3 bases are TGCGCCAGCAGCCCGGCAACAGGGGGCACCGGGGAGCTGTTTTTT. It encodes CASSPATGGTGELFF.

This clonotype has more than one count but fewer than ten. The chain couples TRBV6-2 or TRBV6-3 to TRBJ1-3; the D is unclear. Trimming took 8 bases from V and 0 from J, leaving 17 bases between them. The V gene's germline CDR1 is MNHEY and CDR2 SVGEGT. This CDR3 spans 16 amino acids. DNA of the CDR3: TGTGCCAGCGCGTATGGCAGGATCTCCTCTGGAAACACCATATATTTT. Amino acids: CASAYGRISSGNTIYF.